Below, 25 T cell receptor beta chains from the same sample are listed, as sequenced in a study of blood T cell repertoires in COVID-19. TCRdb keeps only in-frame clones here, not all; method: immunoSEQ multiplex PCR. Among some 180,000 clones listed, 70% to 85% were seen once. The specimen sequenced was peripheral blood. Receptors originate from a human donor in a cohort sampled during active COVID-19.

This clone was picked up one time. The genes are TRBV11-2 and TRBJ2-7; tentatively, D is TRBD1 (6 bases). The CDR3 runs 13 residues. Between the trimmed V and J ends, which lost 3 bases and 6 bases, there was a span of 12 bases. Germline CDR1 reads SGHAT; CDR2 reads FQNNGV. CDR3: CASSFVYRVEQYF. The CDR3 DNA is TGTGCCAGCAGCTTTGTCTACAGGGTCGAGCAGTACTTC.

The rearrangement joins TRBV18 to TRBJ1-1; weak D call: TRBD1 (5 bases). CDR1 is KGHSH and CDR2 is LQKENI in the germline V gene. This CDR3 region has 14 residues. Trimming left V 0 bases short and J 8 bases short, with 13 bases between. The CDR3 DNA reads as TGTGCCAGCTCACCACCGGGGGGGGGTTCCGAAGCTTTCTTT. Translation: CASSPPGGGSEAFF.

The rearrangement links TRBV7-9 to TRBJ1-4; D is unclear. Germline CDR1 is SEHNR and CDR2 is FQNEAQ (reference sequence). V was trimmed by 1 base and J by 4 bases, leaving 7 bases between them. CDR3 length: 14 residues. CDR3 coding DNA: TGTGCCAGCAGCTTAGGACTGAATAATGAAAAACTGTTTTTT. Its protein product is CASSLGLNNEKLFF.

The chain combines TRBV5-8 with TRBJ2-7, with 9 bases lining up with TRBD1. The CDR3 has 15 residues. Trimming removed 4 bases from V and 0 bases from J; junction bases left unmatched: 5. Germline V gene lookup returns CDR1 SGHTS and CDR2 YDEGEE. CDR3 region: CASSADRGSSYEQYF. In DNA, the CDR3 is TGTGCCAGCAGCGCGGACAGGGGCAGCTCCTACGAGCAGTACTTC.

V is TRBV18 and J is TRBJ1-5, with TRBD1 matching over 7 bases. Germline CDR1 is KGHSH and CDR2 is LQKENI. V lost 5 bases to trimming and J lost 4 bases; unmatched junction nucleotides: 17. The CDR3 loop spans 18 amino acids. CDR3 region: CASSATRQGVGENQPQHF. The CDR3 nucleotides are TGTGCCAGCTCAGCGACCCGGCAGGGGGTAGGGGAAAATCAGCCCCAGCATTTT. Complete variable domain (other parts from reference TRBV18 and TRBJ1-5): NAGVMQNPRHLVRRRGQEARLRCSPMKGHSHVYWYRQLPEEGLKFMVYLQKENIIDESGMPKERFSAEFPKEGPSILRIQQVVRGDSAAYFCASSATRQGVGENQPQHFGDGTRLSIL.

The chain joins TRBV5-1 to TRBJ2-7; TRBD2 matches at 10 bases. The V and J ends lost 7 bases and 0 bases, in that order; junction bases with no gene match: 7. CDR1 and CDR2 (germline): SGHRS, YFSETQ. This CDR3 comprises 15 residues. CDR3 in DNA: TGCGCCAGCGGGTCTAGCGGGAGCCTCTCCTACGAGCAGTACTTC. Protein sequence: CASGSSGSLSYEQYF.

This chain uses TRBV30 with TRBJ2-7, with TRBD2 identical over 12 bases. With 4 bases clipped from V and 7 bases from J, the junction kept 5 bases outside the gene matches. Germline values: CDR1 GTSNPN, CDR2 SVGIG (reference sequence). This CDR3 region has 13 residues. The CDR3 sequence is CAWTSSGRGEQYF. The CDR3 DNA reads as TGTGCCTGGACTTCTAGCGGGAGGGGGGAGCAGTACTTC.

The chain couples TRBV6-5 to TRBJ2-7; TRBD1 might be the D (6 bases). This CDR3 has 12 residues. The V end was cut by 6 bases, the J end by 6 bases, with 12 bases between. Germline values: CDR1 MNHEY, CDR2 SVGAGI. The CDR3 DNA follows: TGTGCCAGCAGGACAACAGGGCGCGAGCAGTACTTC. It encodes CASRTTGREQYF.

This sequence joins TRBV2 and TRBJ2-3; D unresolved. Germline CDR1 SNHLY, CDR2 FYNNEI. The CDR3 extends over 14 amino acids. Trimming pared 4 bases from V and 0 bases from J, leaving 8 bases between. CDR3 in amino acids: CASSGGGSTDTQYF. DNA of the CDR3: TGTGCCAGCAGTGGCGGCGGAAGCACAGATACGCAGTATTTT.

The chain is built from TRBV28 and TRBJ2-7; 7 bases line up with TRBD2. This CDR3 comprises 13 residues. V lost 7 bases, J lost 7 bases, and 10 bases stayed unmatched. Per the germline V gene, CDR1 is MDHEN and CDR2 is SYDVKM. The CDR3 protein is CASTYGGVKEQYF. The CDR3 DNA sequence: TGTGCCAGCACCTATGGGGGGGTGAAAGAGCAGTACTTC.

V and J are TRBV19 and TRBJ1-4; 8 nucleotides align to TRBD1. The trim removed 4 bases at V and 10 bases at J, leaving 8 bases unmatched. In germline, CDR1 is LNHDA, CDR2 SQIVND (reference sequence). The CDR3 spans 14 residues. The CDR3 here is CASSRTGQEGKLFF. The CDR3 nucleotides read TGTGCCAGTAGTAGGACAGGGCAGGAGGGAAAACTGTTTTTT.

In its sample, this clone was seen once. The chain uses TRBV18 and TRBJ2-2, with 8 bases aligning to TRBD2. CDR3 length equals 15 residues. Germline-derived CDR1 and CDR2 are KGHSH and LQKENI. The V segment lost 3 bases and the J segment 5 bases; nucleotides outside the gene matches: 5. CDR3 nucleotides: TGTGCCAGCTCACCTAGCGGGACGAGGACCGGGGAGCTGTTTTTT. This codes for CASSPSGTRTGELFF.

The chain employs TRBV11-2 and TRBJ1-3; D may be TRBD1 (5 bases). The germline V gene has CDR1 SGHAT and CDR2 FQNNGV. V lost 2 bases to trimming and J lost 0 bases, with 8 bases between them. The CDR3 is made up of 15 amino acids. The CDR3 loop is CASSLYGGSGNTIYF. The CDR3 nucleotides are TGTGCCAGCAGCTTATACGGGGGCTCTGGAAACACCATATATTTT.

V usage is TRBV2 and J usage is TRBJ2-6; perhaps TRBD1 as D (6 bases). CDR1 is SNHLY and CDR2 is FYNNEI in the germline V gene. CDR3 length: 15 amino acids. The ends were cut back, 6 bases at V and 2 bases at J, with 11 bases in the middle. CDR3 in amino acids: CASRAGVAGANVLTF. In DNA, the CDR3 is TGTGCCAGCAGGGCAGGGGTGGCTGGGGCCAACGTCCTGACTTTC.

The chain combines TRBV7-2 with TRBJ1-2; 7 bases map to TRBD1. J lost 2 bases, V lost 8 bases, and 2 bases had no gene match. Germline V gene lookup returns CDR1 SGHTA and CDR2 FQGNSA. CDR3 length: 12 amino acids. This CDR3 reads CASQQGNYGYTF. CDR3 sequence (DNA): TGTGCCAGCCAACAGGGGAACTATGGCTACACCTTC.

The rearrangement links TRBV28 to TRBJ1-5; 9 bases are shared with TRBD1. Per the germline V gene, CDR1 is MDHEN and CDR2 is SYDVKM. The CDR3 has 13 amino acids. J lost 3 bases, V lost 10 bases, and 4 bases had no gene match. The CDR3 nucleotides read TGTGCCACCGGGACAGGGTACAATCAGCCCCAGCATTTT. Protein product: CATGTGYNQPQHF.

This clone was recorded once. This chain's CDR3 is CSVVSGSLNTGELFF. In DNA, the CDR3 is TGCAGCGTTGTTAGCGGGAGTCTGAACACCGGGGAGCTGTTTTTT. V gene TRBV29-1 combines with J gene TRBJ2-2; 9 bases agree with TRBD2. V was pared by 4 bases and J by 1 base, with 4 bases of the junction left unmatched. This CDR3 region has 15 residues. The germline V gene has CDR1 SQVTM and CDR2 ANQGSEA.

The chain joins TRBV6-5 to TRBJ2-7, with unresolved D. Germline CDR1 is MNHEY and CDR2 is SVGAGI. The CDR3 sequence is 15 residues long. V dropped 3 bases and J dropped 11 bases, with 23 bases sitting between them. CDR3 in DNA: TGTGCCAGCAGTTATTCTGATTCCCCGTGGCAGAAAGAGTACTTC. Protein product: CASSYSDSPWQKEYF.

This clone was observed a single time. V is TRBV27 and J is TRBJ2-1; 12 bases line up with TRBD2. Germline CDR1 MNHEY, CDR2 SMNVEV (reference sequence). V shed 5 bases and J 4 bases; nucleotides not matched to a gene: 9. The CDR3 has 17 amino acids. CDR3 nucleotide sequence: TGTGCCAGCAGTCCACGGACTAGCGGGACCTTTTACAATGAGCAGTTCTTC. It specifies CASSPRTSGTFYNEQFF.

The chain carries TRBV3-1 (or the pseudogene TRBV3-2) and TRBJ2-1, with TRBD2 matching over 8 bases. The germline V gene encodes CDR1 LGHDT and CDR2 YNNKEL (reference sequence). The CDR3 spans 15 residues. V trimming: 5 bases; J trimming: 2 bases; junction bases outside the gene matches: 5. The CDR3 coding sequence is TGTGCCAGCAGCACCCCGGGACTAGCCTACAATGAGCAGTTCTTC. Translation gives CASSTPGLAYNEQFF.

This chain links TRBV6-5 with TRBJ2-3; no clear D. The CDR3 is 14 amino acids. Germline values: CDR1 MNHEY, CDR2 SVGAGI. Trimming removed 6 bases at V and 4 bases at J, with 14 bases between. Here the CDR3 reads CASSFQDLSDTQYF. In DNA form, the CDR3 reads TGTGCCAGCAGCTTCCAAGACTTGTCAGATACGCAGTATTTT.

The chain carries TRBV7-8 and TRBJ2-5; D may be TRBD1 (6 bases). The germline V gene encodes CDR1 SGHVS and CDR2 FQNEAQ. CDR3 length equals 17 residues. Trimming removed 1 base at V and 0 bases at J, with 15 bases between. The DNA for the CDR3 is TGTGCCAGCAGCTTAGGGACAGTTCTGCTTTACCAAGAGACCCAGTACTTC. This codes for CASSLGTVLLYQETQYF.

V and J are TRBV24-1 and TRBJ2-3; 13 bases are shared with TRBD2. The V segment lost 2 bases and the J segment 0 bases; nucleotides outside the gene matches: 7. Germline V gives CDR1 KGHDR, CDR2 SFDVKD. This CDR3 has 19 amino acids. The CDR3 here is CATSDSFGLAGDSTDTQYF. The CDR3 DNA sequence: TGTGCCACCAGTGATTCATTTGGACTAGCGGGAGACAGCACAGATACGCAGTATTTT.

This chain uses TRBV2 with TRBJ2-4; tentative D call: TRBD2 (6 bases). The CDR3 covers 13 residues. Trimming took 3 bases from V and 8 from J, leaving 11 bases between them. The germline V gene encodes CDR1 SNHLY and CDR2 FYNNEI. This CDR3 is CASSDDSGYIQYF. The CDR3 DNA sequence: TGTGCCAGCAGTGACGACAGCGGGTACATTCAGTACTTC.

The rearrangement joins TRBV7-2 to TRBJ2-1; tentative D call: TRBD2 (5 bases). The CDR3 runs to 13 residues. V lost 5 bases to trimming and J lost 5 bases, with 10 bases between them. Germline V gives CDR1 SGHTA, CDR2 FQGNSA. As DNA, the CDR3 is TGTGCCAGCAGCCCAACTAGGAACAATGAGCAGTTCTTC. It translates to CASSPTRNNEQFF.